The rows below give T cell receptor beta chains drawn from one sample of a study of early T cells in non-severe SARS-CoV-2 infection. TCRdb reprocessed the 5' RACE reads via MiXCR and lists one record per CDR3 protein. This sample has 35,000 to 45,000 distinct CDR3 sequences, with 5.5% to 6.5% found just once. Specimen: whole blood. These receptors all stem from an adult who was a healthcare worker with PCR-confirmed SARS-CoV-2 infection or an uninfected control (not recorded which). The conserved cysteine and the conserved F or W are not part of the CDR3 here. Fields, in order: J gene, V gene, clone size, CDR3 protein. Some rows have no size entry. The others give once, few or many, or a class for an expanded clone.

j_call: TRBJ1-6; v_call: TRBV9; clone_size: many; cdr3_aa: ASSVEGLRNSPLH
j_call: TRBJ1-5; v_call: TRBV29-1; clone_size: many; cdr3_aa: SVSQGLQQPQH
j_call: TRBJ1-6; v_call: TRBV5-5; clone_size: NA; cdr3_aa: ASSFSPQSNSPLH
j_call: TRBJ2-2; v_call: TRBV10-3; clone_size: many; cdr3_aa: AIRGQSNTGELF
j_call: TRBJ1-1; v_call: TRBV20-1; clone_size: many; cdr3_aa: SATTPGQVEAF
j_call: TRBJ1-2; v_call: TRBV10-3; clone_size: many; cdr3_aa: AISEAQGALSGYT
j_call: TRBJ2-5; v_call: TRBV7-2; clone_size: many; cdr3_aa: AGGGTKQETQY
j_call: TRBJ2-5; v_call: TRBV12-3/TRBV12-4; clone_size: many; cdr3_aa: ASSPNRLAGLGETQY
j_call: TRBJ2-7; v_call: TRBV12-3/TRBV12-4; clone_size: many; cdr3_aa: ASMLAGSIIRN
j_call: TRBJ2-7; v_call: TRBV12-3/TRBV12-4; clone_size: NA; cdr3_aa: ASSLMTGGPYEQY
j_call: TRBJ2-3; v_call: TRBV14; clone_size: many; cdr3_aa: ASNTVGTDTQY
j_call: TRBJ2-7; v_call: TRBV6-2/TRBV6-3; clone_size: few; cdr3_aa: ASSTTRGYEQY
j_call: TRBJ2-5; v_call: TRBV10-3; clone_size: few; cdr3_aa: AISDPPGTSQPQETQY
j_call: TRBJ1-2; v_call: TRBV10-3; clone_size: many; cdr3_aa: AISEPGQGFGYT
j_call: TRBJ1-5; v_call: TRBV15; clone_size: many; cdr3_aa: ATSRDVNQPQH